The 5 T cell receptor beta chains reported below all come from one sample, sequenced in a study of T-cell memory formation after mild COVID-19. Using its own MiXCR run on the 5' RACE reads, TCRdb lists one record per CDR3 protein. This sample has fewer than 200,000 distinct CDR3 sequences, with over 10% found just once. Material: PBMCs or a T cell subset sorted from them (not recorded which). These receptors were taken from a man aged 18 to 30 who had mild COVID-19 (a few samples of this study predate the infection). Cell type and time point are not known.

V and J are TRBV4-1 and TRBJ2-5, with 7 bases fitting TRBD2. The germline V gene encodes CDR1 MGHRA and CDR2 YSYEKL. The junction had 9 bases not matched to a gene; V was cut back by 4 bases and J by 1 base. The CDR3 is 16 amino acids. The CDR3 region has the DNA TGCGCCAGCAGCCGGACTAGTCCCGGGGCCCAAGAGACCCAGTACTTC. This encodes CASSRTSPGAQETQYF.

In its sample, this clonotype was seen many times. The chain recombines TRBV18 with TRBJ2-7; D not resolved. Looked up from germline, CDR1 is KGHSH and CDR2 is LQKENI. V was pared by 3 bases and J by 0 bases, with 9 bases between. This CDR3 comprises 14 residues. CDR3 nucleotides: TGTGCCAGCTCACCGGTACCGAACTCCTACGAGCAGTACTTC. Residues: CASSPVPNSYEQYF.

This clonotype was counted ten times or more. CDR3 in amino acids: CASSSRDSYGQELDEQYV. Written as DNA, the CDR3 is TGTGCTAGCAGCTCGCGCGACTCATATGGACAGGAGCTTGACGAGCAGTACGTC. This chain joins TRBV7-7 and TRBJ2-7, with 7 bases lining up with TRBD1. Looked up from germline, CDR1 is SSHAT and CDR2 is FNYEAQ (reference sequence). This CDR3 has 18 residues.

This clonotype has a count of ten or more. This chain uses TRBV29-1 with TRBJ1-2; no reliable D call. This CDR3 has 14 amino acids. Germline CDR1 SQVTM, CDR2 ANQGSEA. The germline V and J ends were trimmed by 3 bases and 2 bases, with 13 bases remaining between them. The CDR3 spells CSVERGIENYGYTF. The CDR3 coding sequence is TGCAGCGTTGAGAGAGGTATTGAAAACTATGGCTACACCTTC.

The chain links TRBV7-9 to TRBJ1-1; D not resolved. The CDR3 consists of 13 residues. V was clipped by 3 bases and J by 5 bases, with 10 bases between them. Germline CDR1 SEHNR, CDR2 FQNEAQ (reference sequence). The CDR3 here is CASSLQVRTEAFF. The CDR3 bases are TGTGCCAGCAGCTTGCAGGTGAGGACTGAAGCTTTCTTT.